Following are 22 T cell receptor beta chains from one sample sequenced in a study of T cell responses to AZD1222 COVID-19 vaccine. TCRdb's copy holds only in-frame clones and misses some; the assay was immunoSEQ multiplex PCR. The data contain about 88,000 clones, 90% of them singletons. Specimen: peripheral blood, collected 28 days after the second AZD1222 dose. These receptors all come from an adult who received the AZD1222 COVID-19 vaccine.

The V and J genes are TRBV30 and TRBJ1-2; 7 bases fit TRBD1. V lost 0 bases and J lost 6; bases outside the gene matches: 4. CDR3 length: 13 residues. In germline, CDR1 is GTSNPN, CDR2 SVGIG (reference sequence). The DNA of the CDR3 is TGTGCCTGGAGTGTAACCGACAGGGATGGCTACACCTTC. Its translation is CAWSVTDRDGYTF.

The rearrangement joins TRBV19 to TRBJ1-2; no reliable D call. The V end lost 5 bases, the J end lost 4 bases, and 8 bases lay between the germline ends. This CDR3 is built from 12 residues. The germline V gene encodes CDR1 LNHDA and CDR2 SQIVND (reference sequence). CDR3 bases: TGTGCCAGTAGTCAGACGGGCTATGGCTACACCTTC. It translates to CASSQTGYGYTF.

This chain uses TRBV4-1 with TRBJ1-4; 8 bases fit TRBD1. The germline CDR1 and CDR2 sequences are MGHRA and YSYEKL. The V segment lost 4 bases and the J segment 4 bases; nucleotides outside the gene matches: 11. CDR3 length: 17 amino acids. This CDR3 reads CASSPSSSGQGNEKLFF. In nucleotides, the CDR3 is TGCGCCAGCAGCCCCTCCAGTTCCGGACAGGGTAATGAAAAACTGTTTTTT.

V gene TRBV10-1 combines with J gene TRBJ1-2; 12 bases line up with TRBD1. With 4 bases clipped from V and 8 bases from J, the junction kept 14 bases outside the gene matches. CDR1 and CDR2 (germline): WNHNN, SYGVQD (reference sequence). The length of the CDR3 is 17 residues. CDR3 in DNA: TGCGCCAGCAGTGCCCAAGGGGGGGACAGGGGGCTGACGGGCTACACCTTC. Translating it yields CASSAQGGDRGLTGYTF.

This chain uses TRBV18 with TRBJ1-1, with a weak D call TRBD1 (5 bases). The CDR3 length is 13 residues. In germline, CDR1 is KGHSH, CDR2 LQKENI. V shed 10 bases and J shed 2 bases, with 14 bases lying between them. The CDR3 DNA is TGTGCCACCCGGGTGGGGGGTAACACTGAAGCTTTCTTT. Residues: CATRVGGNTEAFF.

J is TRBJ1-1 and V is TRBV6-5; 12 bases line up with TRBD1. The germline gives CDR1 MNHEY, CDR2 SVGAGI. This CDR3 comprises 14 residues. With 5 bases clipped from V and 10 bases from J, the junction kept 8 bases outside the gene matches. Here the CDR3 reads CASSTLGQGARAFF. DNA of the CDR3: TGTGCCAGCAGTACCCTGGGACAGGGGGCGCGAGCTTTCTTT.

The chain has TRBV19 and TRBJ1-1, with 7 bases identical to TRBD1. J was trimmed by 0 bases and V by 5 bases; bases with no gene match: 3. The germline gives CDR1 LNHDA, CDR2 SQIVND (reference sequence). CDR3 size: 14 residues. The DNA for the CDR3 is TGTGCCAGTAGTGCAGACAGGGTGAACACTGAAGCTTTCTTT. Its translation is CASSADRVNTEAFF.

This clone appeared a single time. The rearrangement uses TRBV6-5 and TRBJ1-5; D possibly corresponds to TRBD1 (6 bases). There are 16 residues in the CDR3. The V end was cut by 4 bases, the J end by 4 bases, with 17 bases between. CDR1 MNHEY and CDR2 SVGAGI come from the germline V gene. The CDR3 DNA sequence: TGTGCCAGCAGTTCCCTGGGTCAAGGGGGGAATCAGCCCCAGCATTTT. It codes for CASSSLGQGGNQPQHF.

In DNA, the CDR3 is TGTGCCAGCAGCCCCGGGACTAGCGAGTACGAGCAGTACTTC. Translating gives CASSPGTSEYEQYF. The rearrangement links TRBV7-8 to TRBJ2-7, with 10 nucleotides matching TRBD2. The CDR3 extends over 14 amino acids. J gave up 4 bases and V 5 bases, and 5 bases lay outside the gene matches. Germline CDR1 SGHVS, CDR2 FQNEAQ.

V gene TRBV19 combines with J gene TRBJ2-7; the D gene could be TRBD1 or TRBD2 (5 bases each). Germline V gives CDR1 LNHDA, CDR2 SQIVND (reference sequence). This CDR3 spans 16 amino acids. Trimming shortened V by 5 bases and J by 1 base, and 18 bases separated the two germline ends. CDR3 nucleotide sequence: TGTGCCAGTAGTTCCAGAGGGGCGATCCGATCCTACGAGCAGTACTTC. It yields the protein CASSSRGAIRSYEQYF. The variable domain in full, with the rest retrieved from reference TRBV19 and TRBJ2-7, is DGGITQSPKYLFRKEGQNVTLSCEQNLNHDAMYWYRQDPGQGLRLIYYSQIVNDFQKGDIAEGYSVSREKKESFPLTVTSAQKNPTAFYLCASSSRGAIRSYEQYFGPGTRLTVT.

This clone was recorded only once. V usage is TRBV5-4 and J usage is TRBJ1-3; D is perhaps TRBD1 (6 bases). The CDR3 has 15 amino acids. Germline lookup yields CDR1 SGHNT and CDR2 YYREEE (reference sequence). Trimming removed 4 bases at V and 2 bases at J, with 13 bases between. This CDR3 reads CASSRQVGTGNTIYF. In nucleotides, the CDR3 is TGTGCCAGCAGCAGACAGGTGGGCACTGGAAACACCATATATTTT.

This chain connects TRBV5-1 to TRBJ1-1; TRBD1 matches at 7 bases. The CDR3 has 15 residues. Germline V gene data show CDR1 as SGHRS and CDR2 as YFSETQ. V gave up 4 bases and J gave up 5 bases; unmatched junction bases: 11. CDR3 amino acids: CASSPATGEETEAFF. CDR3 DNA: TGCGCCAGCAGCCCCGCAACAGGGGAAGAAACTGAAGCTTTCTTT.

The gene calls are TRBV6-2 or TRBV6-3 and TRBJ2-5; no reliable D call. CDR1 MNHEY and CDR2 SVGEGT come from the germline V gene. The CDR3 length is 16 residues. The V end was cut by 3 bases, the J end by 0 bases, with 14 bases between. In DNA form, the CDR3 reads TGTGCCAGCAGTTATCGGGCAGGAGTGTACCAAGAGACCCAGTACTTC. It is translated as CASSYRAGVYQETQYF.

The rearrangement uses TRBV2 and TRBJ1-2, with D maybe TRBD1 (5 bases). Germline CDR1 and CDR2: SNHLY and FYNNEI. V was trimmed by 4 bases and J by 0 bases, leaving 12 bases between them. The CDR3 extends over 15 amino acids. CDR3 in DNA: TGTGCCAGCAGTGGGGGGTGGGGAACTAACTATGGCTACACCTTC. Amino acid sequence: CASSGGWGTNYGYTF.

The V and J genes are TRBV19 and TRBJ1-6; no firm D call. Germline-derived CDR1 and CDR2 are LNHDA and SQIVND (reference sequence). V gave up 7 bases and J gave up 10 bases, with 23 bases separating them. The CDR3 extends over 16 amino acids. The CDR3 protein is CASTQSGRSFSSPLHF. The CDR3 DNA is TGTGCCAGTACCCAGAGCGGACGGAGCTTTAGCTCACCCCTCCACTTT. Based on the CDR3 plus reference TRBV19 and TRBJ1-6, the full variable domain is DGGITQSPKYLFRKEGQNVTLSCEQNLNHDAMYWYRQDPGQGLRLIYYSQIVNDFQKGDIAEGYSVSREKKESFPLTVTSAQKNPTAFYLCASTQSGRSFSSPLHFGNGTRLTVT.

J is TRBJ2-5 and V is TRBV9; TRBD1 is a possible D gene (5 bases). Trimming cost V 0 bases and J 1 base, with 13 bases left between them. CDR3 length: 16 residues. Germline V gene sequence: CDR1 SGDLS, CDR2 YYNGEE. The CDR3 DNA reads as TGTGCCAGCAGCGTAGGACCGTCTAGGGGCCAAGAGACCCAGTACTTC. Protein product: CASSVGPSRGQETQYF.

The chain links TRBV29-1 to TRBJ1-3; D gene ambiguous. CDR3 size: 12 residues. CDR1 and CDR2 from the germline V gene are SQVTM and ANQGSEA. Trimming stripped 3 bases from V and 1 base from J, with 4 bases between. This chain's CDR3 is CSVDTSGNTIYF. Written as DNA, the CDR3 is TGCAGCGTTGACACGTCTGGAAACACCATATATTTT.

The chain employs TRBV6-1 and TRBJ1-2; 7 bases align to TRBD1. The germline CDR1 and CDR2 sequences are MNHNS and SASEGT. The CDR3 runs to 14 residues. V shed 0 bases and J 4 bases; nucleotides not matched to a gene: 2. CDR3: CASSEAGTAYGYTF. DNA for the CDR3: TGTGCCAGCAGTGAAGCGGGGACAGCCTATGGCTACACCTTC.

The CDR3 sequence is CSVNGDRTSYEQYF. The CDR3 DNA is TGCAGCGTTAACGGGGACAGGACGTCCTACGAGCAGTACTTC. The rearrangement uses TRBV29-1 and TRBJ2-7; TRBD1 matches at 8 bases. This CDR3 has 14 residues. Germline trimming cut 5 bases from V and 1 base from J; bases unmatched to any gene: 7. Per the germline V gene, CDR1 is SQVTM and CDR2 is ANQGSEA.

The chain is built from TRBV6-5 and TRBJ1-2; a possible D gene is TRBD1 (6 bases). The CDR3 is made up of 13 amino acids. Germline V CDR1 and CDR2: MNHEY, SVGAGI. Trimming took 4 bases from V and 6 from J, leaving 12 bases between them. Here the CDR3 DNA reads TGTGCCAGCAGTTTGAGGCAGGGGAATGGCTACACCTTC. Translated: CASSLRQGNGYTF.

J is TRBJ2-5 and V is TRBV24-1; 9 bases are a match to TRBD1. The germline V gene has CDR1 KGHDR and CDR2 SFDVKD. The CDR3 is 16 residues long. V shed 4 bases and J 2 bases; nucleotides not matched to a gene: 7. The CDR3 DNA reads as TGTGCCACCAGTGACCCAGGGACAGGGTGGCAAGAGACCCAGTACTTC. Its translation: CATSDPGTGWQETQYF.

V and J are TRBV20-1 and TRBJ1-3, with D hard to call. The CDR3 covers 11 residues. V was pared by 3 bases and J by 2 bases, with 2 bases between. Germline V gives CDR1 DFQATT, CDR2 SNEGSKA (reference sequence). The CDR3 coding sequence is TGCAGTGCTAGTGCTGGAAACACCATATATTTT. Its protein product is CSASAGNTIYF.